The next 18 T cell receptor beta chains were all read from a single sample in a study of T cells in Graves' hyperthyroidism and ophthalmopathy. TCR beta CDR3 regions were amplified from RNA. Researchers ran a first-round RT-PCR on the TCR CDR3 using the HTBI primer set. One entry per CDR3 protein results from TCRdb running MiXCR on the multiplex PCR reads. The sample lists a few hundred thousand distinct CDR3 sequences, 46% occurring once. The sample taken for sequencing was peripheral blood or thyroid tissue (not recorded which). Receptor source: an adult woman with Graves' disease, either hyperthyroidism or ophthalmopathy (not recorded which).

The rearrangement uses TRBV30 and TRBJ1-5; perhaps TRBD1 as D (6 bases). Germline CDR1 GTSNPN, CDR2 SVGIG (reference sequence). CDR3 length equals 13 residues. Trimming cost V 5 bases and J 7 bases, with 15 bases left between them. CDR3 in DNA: TGTGCCTGGGGGCGGCAGGGGAGACAGCCCCAGCATTTT. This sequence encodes CAWGRQGRQPQHF.

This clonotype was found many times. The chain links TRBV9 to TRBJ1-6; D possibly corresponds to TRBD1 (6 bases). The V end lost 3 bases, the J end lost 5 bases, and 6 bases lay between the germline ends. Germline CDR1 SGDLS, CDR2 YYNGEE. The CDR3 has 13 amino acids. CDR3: CASSGTDNSPLHF. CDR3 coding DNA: TGTGCCAGCAGCGGGACAGATAATTCACCCCTCCACTTT.

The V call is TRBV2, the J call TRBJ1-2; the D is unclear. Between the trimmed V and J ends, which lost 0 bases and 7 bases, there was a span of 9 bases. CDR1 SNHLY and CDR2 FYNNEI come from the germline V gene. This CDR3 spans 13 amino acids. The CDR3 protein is CASSEAPLSGYTF. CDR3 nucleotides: TGTGCCAGCAGTGAAGCTCCCCTTTCTGGCTACACCTTC.

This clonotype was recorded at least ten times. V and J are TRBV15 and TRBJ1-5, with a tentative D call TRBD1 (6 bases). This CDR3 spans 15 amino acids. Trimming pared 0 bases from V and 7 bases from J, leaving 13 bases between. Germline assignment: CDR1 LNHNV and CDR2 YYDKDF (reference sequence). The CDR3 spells CATSRDQQGMQPQHF. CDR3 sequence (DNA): TGTGCCACCAGCAGAGACCAACAGGGAATGCAGCCCCAGCATTTT.

The DNA for the CDR3 is TGTGCCAGCAGGGGACTAGCGGATACAATTTACTACGAGCAGTACTTC. This gives the protein CASRGLADTIYYEQYF. V gene TRBV6-2 or TRBV6-3 combines with J gene TRBJ2-7; TRBD2 agrees at 11 bases. Trimming at V came to 6 bases and at J to 3 bases, leaving 10 bases not matched to a gene. CDR1 MNHEY and CDR2 SVGEGT come from the germline V gene. This CDR3 region has 16 residues.

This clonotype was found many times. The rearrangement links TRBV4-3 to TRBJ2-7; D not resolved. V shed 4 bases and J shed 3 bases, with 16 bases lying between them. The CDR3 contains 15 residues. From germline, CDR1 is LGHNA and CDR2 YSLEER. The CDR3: CASSRAPGSRYEQYF. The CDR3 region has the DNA TGCGCCAGCAGCCGGGCTCCCGGGTCGCGCTACGAGCAGTACTTC.

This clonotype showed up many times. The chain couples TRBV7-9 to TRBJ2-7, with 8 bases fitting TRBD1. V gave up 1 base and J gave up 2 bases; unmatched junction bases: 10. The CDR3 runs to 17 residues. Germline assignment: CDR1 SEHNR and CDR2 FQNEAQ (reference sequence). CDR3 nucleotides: TGTGCCAGCAGCTTAGACCTAGGACAGGGTGGGACCTACGAGCAGTACTTC. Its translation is CASSLDLGQGGTYEQYF.

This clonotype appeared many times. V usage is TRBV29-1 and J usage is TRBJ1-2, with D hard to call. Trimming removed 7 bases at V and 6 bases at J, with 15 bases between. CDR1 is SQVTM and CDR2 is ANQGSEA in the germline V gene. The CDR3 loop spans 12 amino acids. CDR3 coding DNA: TGCAGCGCTGGACCTCGGCTTGATGGCTACACCTTC. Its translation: CSAGPRLDGYTF.

Here the CDR3 DNA reads TGTGCCAGTAGTATAGCGGGTACGCAGTATTTT. It codes for CASSIAGTQYF. The V gene is TRBV19, the J gene TRBJ2-3; D is ambiguous. The CDR3 contains 11 residues. Deletions cut 1 base from V and 8 bases from J, with 4 bases between. CDR1 is LNHDA, CDR2 SQIVND, per germline (reference sequence).

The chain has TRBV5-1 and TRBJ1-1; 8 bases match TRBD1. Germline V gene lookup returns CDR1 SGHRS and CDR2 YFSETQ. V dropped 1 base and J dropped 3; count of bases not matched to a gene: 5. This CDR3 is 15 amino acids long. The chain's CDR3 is CASSLQPTGDTEAFF. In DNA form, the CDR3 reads TGCGCCAGCAGCTTGCAGCCGACAGGGGACACTGAAGCTTTCTTT.

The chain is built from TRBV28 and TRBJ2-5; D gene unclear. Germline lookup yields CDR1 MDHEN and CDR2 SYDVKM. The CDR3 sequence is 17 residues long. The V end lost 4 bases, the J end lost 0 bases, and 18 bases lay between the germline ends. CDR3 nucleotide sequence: TGTGCCAGCAGTTCGTGGGGATTTTCCCGGCACCAAGAGACCCAGTACTTC. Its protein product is CASSSWGFSRHQETQYF.

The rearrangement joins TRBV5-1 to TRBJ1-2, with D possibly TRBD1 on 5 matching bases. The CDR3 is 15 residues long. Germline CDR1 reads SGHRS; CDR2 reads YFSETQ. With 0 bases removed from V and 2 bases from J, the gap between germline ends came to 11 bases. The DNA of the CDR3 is TGCGCCAGCAGCTTGGAGGGGAGCGGAAACTATGGCTACACCTTC. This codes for CASSLEGSGNYGYTF.

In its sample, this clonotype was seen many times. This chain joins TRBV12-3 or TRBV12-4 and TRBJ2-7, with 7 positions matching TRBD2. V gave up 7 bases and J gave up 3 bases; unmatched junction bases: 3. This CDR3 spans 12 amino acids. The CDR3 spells CASNAGDYEQYF. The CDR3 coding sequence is TGTGCCAGCAACGCGGGAGACTACGAGCAGTACTTC.

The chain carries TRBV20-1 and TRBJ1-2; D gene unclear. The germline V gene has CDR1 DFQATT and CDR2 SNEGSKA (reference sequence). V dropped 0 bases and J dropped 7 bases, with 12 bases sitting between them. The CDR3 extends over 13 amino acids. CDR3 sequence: CSARDFSSPGYTF. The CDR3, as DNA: TGCAGTGCTAGAGATTTTAGCAGTCCTGGCTACACCTTC.

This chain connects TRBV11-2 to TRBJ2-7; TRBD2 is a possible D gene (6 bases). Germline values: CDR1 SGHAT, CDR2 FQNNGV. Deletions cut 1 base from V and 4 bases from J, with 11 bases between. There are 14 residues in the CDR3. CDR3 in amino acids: CASSLGLVGYEQYF. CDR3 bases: TGTGCCAGCAGCTTAGGACTAGTAGGGTACGAGCAGTACTTC.

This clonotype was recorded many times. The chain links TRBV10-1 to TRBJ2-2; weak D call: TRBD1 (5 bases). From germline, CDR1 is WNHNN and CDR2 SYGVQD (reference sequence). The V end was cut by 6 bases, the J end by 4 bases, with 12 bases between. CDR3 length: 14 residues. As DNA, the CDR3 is TGCGCCAGCAGCTGGGGCAGTACCACCGGGGAGCTGTTTTTT. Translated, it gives CASSWGSTTGELFF.

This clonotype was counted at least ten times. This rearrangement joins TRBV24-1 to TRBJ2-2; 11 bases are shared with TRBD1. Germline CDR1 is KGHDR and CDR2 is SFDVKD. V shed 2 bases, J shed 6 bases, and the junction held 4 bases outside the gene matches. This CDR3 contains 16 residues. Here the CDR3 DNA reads TGTGCCACCAGTGATTCAGGACAGGGGGCCTCCGGGGAGCTGTTTTTT. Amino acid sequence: CATSDSGQGASGELFF.

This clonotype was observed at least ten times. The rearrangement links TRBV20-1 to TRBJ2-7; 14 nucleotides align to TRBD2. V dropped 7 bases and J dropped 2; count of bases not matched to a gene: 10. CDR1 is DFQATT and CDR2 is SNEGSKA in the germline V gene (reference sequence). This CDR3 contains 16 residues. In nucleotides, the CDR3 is TGCAGTGGTCGCATCCGGGGACTAGCGGGAGCCTACGAGCAGTACTTC. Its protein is CSGRIRGLAGAYEQYF.